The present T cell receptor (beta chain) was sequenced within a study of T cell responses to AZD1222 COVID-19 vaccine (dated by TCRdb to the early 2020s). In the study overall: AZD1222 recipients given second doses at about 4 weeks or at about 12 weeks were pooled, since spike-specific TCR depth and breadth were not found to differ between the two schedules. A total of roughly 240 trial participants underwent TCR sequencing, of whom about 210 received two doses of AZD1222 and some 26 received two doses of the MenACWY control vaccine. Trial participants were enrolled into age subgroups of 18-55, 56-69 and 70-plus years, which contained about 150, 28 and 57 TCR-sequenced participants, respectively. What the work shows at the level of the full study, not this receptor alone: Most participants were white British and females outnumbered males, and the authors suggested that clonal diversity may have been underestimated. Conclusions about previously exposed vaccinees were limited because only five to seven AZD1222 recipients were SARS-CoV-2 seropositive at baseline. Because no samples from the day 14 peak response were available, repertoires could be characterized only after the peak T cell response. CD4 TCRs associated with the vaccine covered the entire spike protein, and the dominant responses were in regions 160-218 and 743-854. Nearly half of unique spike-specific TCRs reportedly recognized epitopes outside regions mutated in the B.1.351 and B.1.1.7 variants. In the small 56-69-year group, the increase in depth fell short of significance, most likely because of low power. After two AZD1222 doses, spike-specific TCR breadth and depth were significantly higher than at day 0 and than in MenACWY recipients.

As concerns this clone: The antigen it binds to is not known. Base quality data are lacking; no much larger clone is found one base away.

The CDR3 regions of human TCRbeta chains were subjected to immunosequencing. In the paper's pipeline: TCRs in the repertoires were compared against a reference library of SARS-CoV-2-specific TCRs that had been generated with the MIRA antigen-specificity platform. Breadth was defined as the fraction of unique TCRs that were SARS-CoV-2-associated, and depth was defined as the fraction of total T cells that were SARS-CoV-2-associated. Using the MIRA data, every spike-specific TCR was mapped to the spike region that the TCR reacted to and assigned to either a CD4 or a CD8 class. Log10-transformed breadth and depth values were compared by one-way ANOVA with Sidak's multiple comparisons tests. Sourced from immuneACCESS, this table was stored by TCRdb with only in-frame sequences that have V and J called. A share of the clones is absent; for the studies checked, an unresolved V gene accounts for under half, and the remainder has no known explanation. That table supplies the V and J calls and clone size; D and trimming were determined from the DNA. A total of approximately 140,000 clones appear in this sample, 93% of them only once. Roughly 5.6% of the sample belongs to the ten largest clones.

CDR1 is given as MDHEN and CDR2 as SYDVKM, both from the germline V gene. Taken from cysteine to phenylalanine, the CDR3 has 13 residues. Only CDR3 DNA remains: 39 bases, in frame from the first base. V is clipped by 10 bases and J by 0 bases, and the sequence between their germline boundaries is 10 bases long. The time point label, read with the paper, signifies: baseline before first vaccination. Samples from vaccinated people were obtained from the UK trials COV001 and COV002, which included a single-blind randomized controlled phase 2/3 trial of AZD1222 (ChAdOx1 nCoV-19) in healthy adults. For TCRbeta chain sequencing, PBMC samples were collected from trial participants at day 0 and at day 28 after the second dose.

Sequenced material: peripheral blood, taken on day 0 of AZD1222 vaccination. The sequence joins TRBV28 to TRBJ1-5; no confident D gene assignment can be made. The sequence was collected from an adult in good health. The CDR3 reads CATQGYSNQPQHF. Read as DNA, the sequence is TGTGCCACACAAGGTTATAGCAATCAGCCCCAGCATTTT.